Shown below are 10 T cell receptor beta chains from a single sample sequenced in a study of cytomegalovirus exposure and HLA in healthy donors. The PCR made use of 60 Vbeta and 13 Jbeta primers. This table comes from immunoSEQ multiplex PCR, and its TCRdb copy is limited to in-frame clones, with some not included. This table holds about 140,000 clones, roughly three quarters found once. The specimen sequenced was PBMCs. Receptors were obtained from a man aged 25 to 45 in good health and CMV-seronegative.

The J gene is TRBJ2-1, the V gene TRBV19, with D perhaps matching TRBD2 (6 bases). This CDR3 has 19 residues. The V gene's germline CDR1 is LNHDA and CDR2 SQIVND (reference sequence). V gave up 0 bases and J gave up 5 bases, with 23 bases separating them. CDR3 in DNA: TGTGCCAGTAGTATAGATGAGAGTAGTGGCGGGGCCGAGGACAATGAGCAGTTCTTC. Amino acids: CASSIDESSGGAEDNEQFF.

The chain uses TRBV20-1 and TRBJ1-1; a weak D match, TRBD1 (5 bases). The V gene lost 2 bases and the J gene lost 7 bases, with 8 bases spanning the gap. Germline CDR1 is DFQATT and CDR2 is SNEGSKA (reference sequence). This CDR3 is built from 11 residues. The CDR3 DNA sequence: TGCAGTGCTAGACAGGGCTTTGAAGCTTTCTTT. Protein product: CSARQGFEAFF.

The rearrangement joins TRBV19 to TRBJ1-5, with 7 bases fitting TRBD1. The V gene end was trimmed by 1 base and the J gene end by 5 bases; junction bases not matched to a gene: 5. The CDR3 is 15 amino acids. Per the germline V gene, CDR1 is LNHDA and CDR2 is SQIVND (reference sequence). CDR3 sequence (DNA): TGTGCCAGTAGTATAGTAGGGGGCACGGATCAGCCCCAGCATTTT. This sequence encodes CASSIVGGTDQPQHF.

The rearrangement uses TRBV4-1 and TRBJ2-1; tentatively, D is TRBD1 (5 bases). Germline CDR1 and CDR2: MGHRA and YSYEKL. Between the trimmed V and J ends, which lost 4 bases and 10 bases, there was a span of 23 bases. The CDR3 runs 16 residues. For the CDR3, the DNA is TGCGCCAGCAGCCCGTCACAGCGAATCAGGGCTTTGGAGCAGTTCTTC. It specifies CASSPSQRIRALEQFF.

The V call is TRBV5-1, the J call TRBJ2-7; TRBD2 agrees at 13 bases. CDR3 length equals 17 residues. Unmatched junction bases numbered 6, after V lost 3 bases and J lost 0 bases. Germline values: CDR1 SGHRS, CDR2 YFSETQ. The CDR3 spells CASSWTSGGYNSYEQYF. CDR3 sequence (DNA): TGCGCCAGCAGCTGGACTAGCGGGGGATACAACTCCTACGAGCAGTACTTC.

The chain combines TRBV15 with TRBJ1-5, with a tentative D call TRBD1 (6 bases). The V end lost 0 bases, the J end lost 6 bases, and 15 bases lay between the germline ends. The V gene's germline CDR1 is LNHNV and CDR2 YYDKDF (reference sequence). This CDR3 is 16 amino acids long. Written as DNA, the CDR3 is TGTGCCACCAGCAGAGAACAGGGATCCCTCCCTCAGCCCCAGCATTTT. As protein: CATSREQGSLPQPQHF.

The chain's CDR3 is CASRGLGPNTGELFF. CDR3 in DNA: TGTGCCAGCAGGGGACTCGGACCGAACACCGGGGAGCTGTTTTTT. The chain carries TRBV11-2 and TRBJ2-2, with a possible D match to TRBD2 (6 bases). The CDR3 loop spans 15 amino acids. Germline loops: CDR1 SGHAT, CDR2 FQNNGV. Trimming removed 6 bases from V and 0 bases from J, with 11 bases in between.

The rearrangement uses TRBV15 and TRBJ2-1; TRBD1 agrees at 8 bases. The germline V gene has CDR1 LNHNV and CDR2 YYDKDF (reference sequence). Trimming cost V 3 bases and J 6 bases; bases outside gene matches: 7. This CDR3 comprises 15 residues. The CDR3 loop reads CATSRGTGRGNEQFF. Written as DNA, the CDR3 is TGTGCCACCAGCAGGGGGACAGGTCGGGGCAATGAGCAGTTCTTC.

This clone was detected only once. This chain joins TRBV11-2 and TRBJ1-5; D gene uncertain. Germline values: CDR1 SGHAT, CDR2 FQNNGV. CDR3 size: 15 residues. The germline V and J ends were trimmed by 5 bases and 0 bases, with 11 bases remaining between them. In DNA, the CDR3 is TGTGCCAGCAGCGAATCCAGGAATAGCAATCAGCCCCAGCATTTT. Protein product: CASSESRNSNQPQHF.

The V call is TRBV4-1, the J call TRBJ2-1; 7 bases fit TRBD2. The CDR3 sequence is 15 residues long. The V segment lost 5 bases and the J segment 2 bases; nucleotides outside the gene matches: 6. Germline CDR1 and CDR2: MGHRA and YSYEKL. The CDR3 coding sequence is TGCGCCAGCAGCTTCGGGGGGACTACCTACAATGAGCAGTTCTTC. Protein: CASSFGGTTYNEQFF.